This TCR beta chain was sequenced during a study of T cells in Graves' hyperthyroidism and ophthalmopathy. Overall study: It was at initial diagnosis, before any treatment, that peripheral blood was collected.

There were TCR beta CDR3 regions amplified from RNA transcripts. A first-round RT-PCR of the TCR CDR3 used the HTBI primer set. TCRdb processed the multiplex PCR reads anew with MiXCR; each CDR3 protein has one entry. The table lists more than 500,000 distinct CDR3 sequences, about 16% of them singletons. V was pared by 0 bases and J by 10 bases, with 15 bases between. Germline loops: CDR1 DFQATT, CDR2 SNEGSKA (reference sequence). This CDR3 has 14 residues. The study included ophthalmopathy patients with Clinical Activity Score at least 3, NOSPECS grade at least 4 and duration under 3 months. This sample holds PBMCs from 8 to 10 ml fresh peripheral blood.

Specimen: blood. This clonotype was obtained from a woman in her 30s with Graves' ophthalmopathy. The J gene is TRBJ2-2, the V gene TRBV20-1; tentatively, D is TRBD2 (6 bases). DNA of the CDR3: TGCAGTGCTAGAGAAAATGGCGGGGCGGTGGAGCTGTTTTTT. It yields the protein CSARENGGAVELFF.